These T cell receptor beta chains were read from a single sample in a study of cytomegalovirus exposure and HLA in healthy donors. The repertoire was sequenced with immunoSEQ multiplex PCR; TCRdb's copy has only in-frame clones and lacks some. Seen here are approximately 70,000 clones, approximately 94% observed once, and the top ten hold 1%. The specimen sequenced was PBMCs. The receptors here all came from a woman aged 18-30 years in good health and CMV-seronegative. Each CDR3 is given with its conserved first and last residue. The order of the fields is CDR3 length, clone size, V gene, J gene, D gene, CDR3 protein, CDR3 DNA. A D gene is named only where the DNA matches it firmly. The size entry is marked missing in some rows and otherwise reads once, few, many or a size class.

CDR3 length: 14; clone size: NA; V gene: TRBV9; J gene: TRBJ2-1; D gene: TRBD2; CDR3 protein: CASSVGGGTWEQFF; CDR3 DNA: TGTGCCAGCAGCGTAGGGGGGGGAACCTGGGAGCAGTTCTTC
CDR3 length: 15; clone size: NA; V gene: TRBV13; J gene: TRBJ2-1; D gene: TRBD1; CDR3 protein: CASSSRDRSYNEQFF; CDR3 DNA: TGTGCCAGCAGCTCAAGGGACAGATCCTACAATGAGCAGTTCTTC
CDR3 length: 15; clone size: NA; V gene: TRBV6-1; J gene: TRBJ2-7; D gene: TRBD2; CDR3 protein: CASSEYRTSFYEQYF; CDR3 DNA: TGTGCCAGCAGTGAATACCGGACTAGCTTCTACGAGCAGTACTTC
CDR3 length: 14; clone size: NA; V gene: TRBV4-2; J gene: TRBJ2-1; D gene: NA; CDR3 protein: CASSQGERVHEQFF; CDR3 DNA: TGTGCCAGCAGCCAAGGCGAGCGAGTCCATGAGCAGTTCTTC
CDR3 length: 16; clone size: once; V gene: TRBV27; J gene: TRBJ2-2; D gene: NA; CDR3 protein: CASSLSGGAGTGELFF; CDR3 DNA: TGTGCCAGCAGTTTATCCGGAGGCGCGGGCACCGGGGAGCTGTTTTTT
CDR3 length: 16; clone size: NA; V gene: TRBV27; J gene: TRBJ2-1; D gene: TRBD2; CDR3 protein: CASQPWGTSGRGEQFF; CDR3 DNA: TGTGCCAGCCAGCCCTGGGGGACTAGCGGGCGTGGTGAGCAGTTCTTC
CDR3 length: 14; clone size: few; V gene: TRBV28; J gene: TRBJ1-1; D gene: NA; CDR3 protein: CASSFQGSSTEAFF; CDR3 DNA: TGTGCCAGCAGTTTTCAGGGAAGTAGTACTGAAGCTTTCTTT
CDR3 length: 15; clone size: NA; V gene: TRBV19; J gene: TRBJ2-2; D gene: TRBD2; CDR3 protein: CASSASGGDTGELFF; CDR3 DNA: TGTGCCAGTAGTGCTAGCGGGGGAGACACCGGGGAGCTGTTTTTT
CDR3 length: 15; clone size: NA; V gene: TRBV11-2; J gene: TRBJ2-7; D gene: NA; CDR3 protein: CASSLGRDISYEQYF; CDR3 DNA: TGTGCCAGCAGCTTAGGTCGGGACATCTCCTACGAGCAGTACTTC
CDR3 length: 13; clone size: NA; V gene: TRBV10-1; J gene: TRBJ2-7; D gene: NA; CDR3 protein: CASSEESGNEQYF; CDR3 DNA: TGCGCCAGCAGTGAGGAGTCCGGGAACGAGCAGTACTTC
CDR3 length: 16; clone size: NA; V gene: TRBV7-9; J gene: TRBJ1-5; D gene: TRBD1; CDR3 protein: CASSGTGGYSNQPQHF; CDR3 DNA: TGTGCCAGCAGCGGTACAGGGGGGTATAGCAATCAGCCCCAGCATTTT
CDR3 length: 13; clone size: NA; V gene: TRBV5-1; J gene: TRBJ2-1; D gene: NA; CDR3 protein: CASSLVEKNEQFF; CDR3 DNA: TGCGCCAGCAGCTTGGTAGAAAAGAATGAGCAGTTCTTC
CDR3 length: 15; clone size: NA; V gene: TRBV5-5; J gene: TRBJ1-5; D gene: TRBD1; CDR3 protein: CASSRGQGAYQPQHF; CDR3 DNA: TGTGCCAGCAGTCGGGGACAGGGGGCTTATCAGCCCCAGCATTTT
CDR3 length: 13; clone size: NA; V gene: TRBV19; J gene: TRBJ1-1; D gene: TRBD1; CDR3 protein: CASSDFDRALSFF; CDR3 DNA: TGTGCCAGTAGTGATTTCGACAGGGCTTTATCTTTCTTT
CDR3 length: 13; clone size: few; V gene: TRBV29-1; J gene: TRBJ2-7; D gene: NA; CDR3 protein: CSVGQDLWGEQYF; CDR3 DNA: TGCAGCGTTGGACAGGACCTTTGGGGCGAGCAGTACTTC
CDR3 length: 16; clone size: NA; V gene: TRBV19; J gene: TRBJ2-7; D gene: TRBD2; CDR3 protein: CASSPRGSGSSYEQYF; CDR3 DNA: TGTGCCAGTAGTCCCCGGGGTAGCGGGAGTTCCTACGAGCAGTACTTC
CDR3 length: 16; clone size: NA; V gene: TRBV5-4; J gene: TRBJ2-7; D gene: NA; CDR3 protein: CASSFMSGSSTYEQYF; CDR3 DNA: TGTGCCAGCAGCTTCATGAGCGGGTCCTCTACCTACGAGCAGTACTTC
CDR3 length: 16; clone size: NA; V gene: TRBV6-1; J gene: TRBJ1-5; D gene: NA; CDR3 protein: CASSESEGSPNQPQHF; CDR3 DNA: TGTGCCAGCAGTGAAAGTGAGGGATCCCCCAATCAGCCCCAGCATTTT
CDR3 length: 15; clone size: NA; V gene: TRBV19; J gene: TRBJ1-4; D gene: TRBD1; CDR3 protein: CASSPTGAVREKLFF; CDR3 DNA: TGTGCCAGTAGCCCCACAGGGGCAGTTAGAGAAAAACTGTTTTTT
CDR3 length: 14; clone size: few; V gene: TRBV5-1; J gene: TRBJ2-5; D gene: TRBD1; CDR3 protein: CASSSTGEKETQYF; CDR3 DNA: TGCGCCAGCAGCTCGACAGGGGAGAAGGAGACCCAGTACTTC
CDR3 length: 13; clone size: NA; V gene: TRBV28; J gene: TRBJ2-7; D gene: NA; CDR3 protein: CAGQRRGLYEQYF; CDR3 DNA: TGTGCCGGTCAAAGGAGGGGCCTTTACGAGCAGTACTTC
CDR3 length: 12; clone size: NA; V gene: TRBV7-9; J gene: TRBJ2-7; D gene: NA; CDR3 protein: CASSNVGYEQYF; CDR3 DNA: TGTGCCAGCAGCAATGTCGGCTACGAGCAGTACTTC
CDR3 length: 12; clone size: NA; V gene: TRBV30; J gene: TRBJ2-1; D gene: NA; CDR3 protein: CAFSWFGNEQFF; CDR3 DNA: TGTGCCTTTAGTTGGTTTGGCAATGAGCAGTTCTTC
CDR3 length: 16; clone size: NA; V gene: TRBV4-3; J gene: TRBJ2-3; D gene: TRBD2; CDR3 protein: CASSQDVGGGADTQYF; CDR3 DNA: TGCGCCAGCAGCCAAGATGTTGGCGGGGGGGCGGATACGCAGTATTTT
CDR3 length: 15; clone size: NA; V gene: TRBV9; J gene: TRBJ2-2; D gene: TRBD2; CDR3 protein: CASSGGGGDTGELFF; CDR3 DNA: TGTGCCAGCAGCGGAGGCGGGGGAGACACCGGGGAGCTGTTTTTT
CDR3 length: 16; clone size: NA; V gene: TRBV4-1; J gene: TRBJ1-3; D gene: TRBD1; CDR3 protein: CASSHPTTGSGNTIYF; CDR3 DNA: TGCGCCAGCAGCCATCCCACGACAGGGAGTGGAAACACCATATATTTT
CDR3 length: 15; clone size: NA; V gene: TRBV29-1; J gene: TRBJ2-3; D gene: TRBD2; CDR3 protein: CSVALTSGSTDTQYF; CDR3 DNA: TGCAGCGTTGCCCTGACTAGCGGATCCACAGATACGCAGTATTTT
CDR3 length: 17; clone size: NA; V gene: TRBV25-1; J gene: TRBJ2-5; D gene: TRBD2; CDR3 protein: CASSESGTSGAQETQYF; CDR3 DNA: TGTGCCAGCAGCGAAAGTGGGACTAGCGGGGCCCAAGAGACCCAGTACTTC
CDR3 length: 15; clone size: NA; V gene: TRBV18; J gene: TRBJ2-7; D gene: NA; CDR3 protein: CASSPRGATDYEQYF; CDR3 DNA: TGTGCCAGCTCACCACGCGGAGCGACCGACTACGAGCAGTACTTC
CDR3 length: 12; clone size: NA; V gene: TRBV6-1; J gene: TRBJ1-5; D gene: NA; CDR3 protein: CASQGTSQPQHF; CDR3 DNA: TGTGCCAGCCAGGGTACCAGTCAGCCCCAGCATTTT
CDR3 length: 15; clone size: NA; V gene: TRBV18; J gene: TRBJ1-2; D gene: NA; CDR3 protein: CASSPPGHDSGGYTF; CDR3 DNA: TGTGCCAGCTCACCTCCGGGACACGATTCCGGTGGCTACACCTTC
CDR3 length: 18; clone size: NA; V gene: TRBV4-1; J gene: TRBJ2-1; D gene: TRBD2; CDR3 protein: CASSQDTSGGGSYNEQFF; CDR3 DNA: TGCGCCAGCAGCCAAGACACCAGCGGGGGGGGATCCTACAATGAGCAGTTCTTC
CDR3 length: 14; clone size: NA; V gene: TRBV7-2; J gene: TRBJ1-1; D gene: NA; CDR3 protein: CASTTWWEVTEAFF; CDR3 DNA: TGTGCCAGCACCACTTGGTGGGAGGTGACTGAAGCTTTCTTT
CDR3 length: 14; clone size: NA; V gene: TRBV6-5; J gene: TRBJ1-1; D gene: NA; CDR3 protein: CASSYSSSDTEAFF; CDR3 DNA: TGTGCCAGCAGTTACTCGTCCAGTGACACTGAAGCTTTCTTT
CDR3 length: 16; clone size: NA; V gene: TRBV11-2; J gene: TRBJ2-3; D gene: TRBD2; CDR3 protein: CASSQAGRFLTDTQYF; CDR3 DNA: TGTGCCAGCAGTCAAGCCGGGAGGTTTCTCACAGATACGCAGTATTTT
CDR3 length: 15; clone size: NA; V gene: TRBV11-3; J gene: TRBJ2-1; D gene: NA; CDR3 protein: CASSLGYLSYNEQFF; CDR3 DNA: TGTGCCAGCAGCTTGGGCTACCTCTCCTACAATGAGCAGTTCTTC
CDR3 length: 17; clone size: NA; V gene: TRBV29-1; J gene: TRBJ2-1; D gene: TRBD2; CDR3 protein: CSAAGLAGGPSYNEQFF; CDR3 DNA: TGCAGCGCTGCAGGACTAGCGGGGGGGCCTTCTTACAATGAGCAGTTCTTC
CDR3 length: 14; clone size: NA; V gene: TRBV9; J gene: TRBJ2-7; D gene: NA; CDR3 protein: CASSVATTGYEQYF; CDR3 DNA: TGTGCCAGCAGCGTAGCTACGACGGGGTACGAGCAGTACTTC
CDR3 length: 12; clone size: NA; V gene: TRBV5-6; J gene: TRBJ2-4; D gene: NA; CDR3 protein: CASSLSENIQYF; CDR3 DNA: TGTGCCAGCAGCTTGTCAGAAAACATTCAGTACTTC
CDR3 length: 16; clone size: NA; V gene: TRBV2; J gene: TRBJ1-5; D gene: NA; CDR3 protein: CASSEQTAYSNQPQHF; CDR3 DNA: TGTGCCAGCAGTGAACAAACAGCTTATAGCAATCAGCCCCAGCATTTT
CDR3 length: 17; clone size: NA; V gene: TRBV28; J gene: TRBJ2-3; D gene: NA; CDR3 protein: CASSLYWERIHTDTQYF; CDR3 DNA: TGTGCCAGCAGTTTATATTGGGAGCGCATACACACAGATACGCAGTATTTT
CDR3 length: 16; clone size: NA; V gene: TRBV5-1; J gene: TRBJ2-1; D gene: TRBD2; CDR3 protein: CASSRTSGGSYNEQFF; CDR3 DNA: TGCGCCAGCAGTCGAACCTCGGGGGGTTCCTACAATGAGCAGTTCTTC
CDR3 length: 14; clone size: NA; V gene: TRBV10-3; J gene: TRBJ2-3; D gene: TRBD2; CDR3 protein: CAISGGGGTDTQYF; CDR3 DNA: TGTGCCATCAGTGGGGGGGGAGGCACAGATACGCAGTATTTT
CDR3 length: 14; clone size: NA; V gene: TRBV7-9; J gene: TRBJ2-7; D gene: TRBD1; CDR3 protein: CASSRTTGVWEQYF; CDR3 DNA: TGTGCCAGCAGCCGGACAACAGGGGTGTGGGAGCAGTACTTC
CDR3 length: 15; clone size: NA; V gene: TRBV6-1; J gene: TRBJ1-5; D gene: NA; CDR3 protein: CASSEVQGGNQPQHF; CDR3 DNA: TGTGCCAGCAGTGAAGTACAGGGCGGCAATCAGCCCCAGCATTTT
CDR3 length: 14; clone size: NA; V gene: TRBV6-5; J gene: TRBJ1-5; D gene: TRBD1; CDR3 protein: CASSPGQGSQPQHF; CDR3 DNA: TGTGCCAGCAGCCCCGGACAGGGGAGTCAGCCCCAGCATTTT
CDR3 length: 15; clone size: NA; V gene: TRBV5-4; J gene: TRBJ2-5; D gene: NA; CDR3 protein: CASSRWGGTGETQYF; CDR3 DNA: TGTGCCAGCTCACGGTGGGGGGGGACAGGAGAGACCCAGTACTTC
CDR3 length: 17; clone size: NA; V gene: TRBV7-3; J gene: TRBJ1-2; D gene: TRBD1; CDR3 protein: CASSLPPTGPANYGYTF; CDR3 DNA: TGTGCCAGCAGCTTACCTCCGACAGGGCCTGCTAACTATGGCTACACCTTC
CDR3 length: 17; clone size: NA; V gene: TRBV7-9; J gene: TRBJ2-7; D gene: TRBD2; CDR3 protein: CASSRSGAVAGGYEQYF; CDR3 DNA: TGTGCCAGCAGCCGGTCCGGGGCAGTAGCGGGAGGTTATGAGCAGTACTTC
CDR3 length: 14; clone size: NA; V gene: TRBV7-2; J gene: TRBJ1-5; D gene: NA; CDR3 protein: CASSPQVLDQPQHF; CDR3 DNA: TGTGCCAGCAGCCCTCAGGTTCTTGATCAGCCCCAGCATTTT
CDR3 length: 15; clone size: NA; V gene: TRBV21-1; J gene: TRBJ1-1; D gene: NA; CDR3 protein: CASSPAAVMNTEAFF; CDR3 DNA: TGTGCCAGCAGCCCCGCGGCGGTCATGAACACTGAAGCTTTCTTT
CDR3 length: 15; clone size: NA; V gene: TRBV6-1; J gene: TRBJ2-1; D gene: TRBD2; CDR3 protein: CASSEAAGGYNEQFF; CDR3 DNA: TGTGCCAGCAGTGAAGCAGCGGGGGGGTACAATGAGCAGTTCTTC
CDR3 length: 15; clone size: NA; V gene: TRBV6-1; J gene: TRBJ2-5; D gene: NA; CDR3 protein: CASSEDSKYQETQYF; CDR3 DNA: TGTGCCAGCAGTGAGGACTCCAAGTACCAAGAGACCCAGTACTTC
CDR3 length: 13; clone size: NA; V gene: TRBV11-2; J gene: TRBJ2-1; D gene: NA; CDR3 protein: CASSLQRYNEQFF; CDR3 DNA: TGTGCCAGCAGCCTCCAGCGGTACAATGAGCAGTTCTTC
CDR3 length: 13; clone size: NA; V gene: TRBV28; J gene: TRBJ1-2; D gene: NA; CDR3 protein: CASSFDQGYGYTF; CDR3 DNA: TGTGCCAGCAGTTTTGACCAGGGGTATGGCTACACCTTC
CDR3 length: 14; clone size: once; V gene: TRBV5-1; J gene: TRBJ1-1; D gene: NA; CDR3 protein: CASSFGQGTTEAFF; CDR3 DNA: TGCGCCAGCAGCTTCGGGCAGGGGACCACTGAAGCTTTCTTT
CDR3 length: 14; clone size: NA; V gene: TRBV11-1; J gene: TRBJ2-1; D gene: NA; CDR3 protein: CASSLAGGRDEQFF; CDR3 DNA: TGTGCCAGCAGCTTAGCGGGAGGTCGGGATGAGCAGTTCTTC